The TCR beta chain described here comes from a study of blood T cell repertoires in COVID-19. V lost 0 bases and J lost 6; bases outside the gene matches: 3. The CDR3 is 15 residues long. Germline V lookup: CDR1 SGHRS, CDR2 YFSETQ. TCRdb keeps only in-frame clones here, not all; method: immunoSEQ multiplex PCR. This table has roughly 260,000 clones, roughly 90% appearing once. Patients in Seattle were enrolled during active infection, then followed longitudinally. The sequencing input was peripheral blood. The chain has TRBV5-1 and TRBJ2-1, with 10 bases lining up with TRBD2. The receptor comes from a woman in her twenties or thirties with COVID-19, enrolled during active disease. The CDR3 DNA sequence: TGCGCCAGCAGCTTGGTTCCTAGCGGGAGCAATGAGCAGTTCTTC. This sequence encodes CASSLVPSGSNEQFF.